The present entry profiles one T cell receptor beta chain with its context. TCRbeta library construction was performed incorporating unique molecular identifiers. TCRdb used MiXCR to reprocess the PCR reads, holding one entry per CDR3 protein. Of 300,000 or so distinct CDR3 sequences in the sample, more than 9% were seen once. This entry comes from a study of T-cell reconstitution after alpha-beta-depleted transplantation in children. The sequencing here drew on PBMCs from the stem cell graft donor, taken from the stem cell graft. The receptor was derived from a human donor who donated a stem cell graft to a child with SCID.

CDR3 nucleotide sequence: TGCAGCGTTGAAGATTTGGTGGGGCCATACAATGAGCAGTTCTTC. Encoded protein: CSVEDLVGPYNEQFF. V and J are TRBV29-1 and TRBJ2-1, with D perhaps matching TRBD1 (5 bases). V was cut by 0 bases and J by 4 bases, with 13 bases left in between. Per the germline V gene, CDR1 is SQVTM and CDR2 is ANQGSEA. There are 15 residues in the CDR3.